What follows are 12 T cell receptor beta chains derived from one specimen sequenced in a study of circulating and synovial CD4+ cells in juvenile arthritis. The repertoire was sequenced with immunoSEQ multiplex PCR; TCRdb's copy has only in-frame clones and lacks some. The sample consists of about 3,200 clones, about four fifths of them appearing once. Sequences were obtained from CD4+ T cells from synovial fluid. Every receptor here comes from a human donor with juvenile idiopathic arthritis.

This clone showed up just once. This chain joins TRBV6-1 and TRBJ2-7; 8 bases map to TRBD2. This CDR3 has 15 amino acids. Germline V gene data show CDR1 as MNHNS and CDR2 as SASEGT. The J segment lost 2 bases and the V segment lost 7 bases, leaving 10 bases of the junction unmatched. DNA of the CDR3: TGTGCCAGCACCGGGGGGACGGGAGGGGCCTACGAGCAGTACTTC. It encodes CASTGGTGGAYEQYF.

This chain links TRBV18 with TRBJ1-1; D uncertain. V gave up 6 bases and J gave up 7 bases, with 12 bases separating them. Germline V gene data show CDR1 as KGHSH and CDR2 as LQKENI. This CDR3 region has 12 residues. DNA of the CDR3: TGTGCCAGCTCCCGGGGAGGGTTTGAAGCTTTCTTT. Translating gives CASSRGGFEAFF.

The rearrangement uses TRBV29-1 and TRBJ2-5; 7 bases match TRBD1. Germline lookup yields CDR1 SQVTM and CDR2 ANQGSEA. V dropped 7 bases and J dropped 0; count of bases not matched to a gene: 5. The CDR3 sequence is 13 residues long. The CDR3 loop is CSAGGLYQETQYF. CDR3 coding DNA: TGCAGCGCAGGGGGTCTGTACCAAGAGACCCAGTACTTC.

The CDR3 protein is CASSLAAGGYDHYGYTF. The CDR3 DNA sequence: TGTGCCAGCAGCTTAGCGGCGGGGGGCTATGATCACTATGGCTACACCTTC. The chain combines TRBV7-8 with TRBJ1-2, with a tentative D call TRBD1 (6 bases). V was pared by 0 bases and J by 3 bases, with 17 bases between. The CDR3 runs to 17 residues. Per the germline V gene, CDR1 is SGHVS and CDR2 is FQNEAQ.

The chain carries TRBV18 and TRBJ2-7, with 7 bases aligning to TRBD1. Per germline, CDR1 KGHSH and CDR2 LQKENI. The J segment lost 6 bases and the V segment lost 6 bases, leaving 5 bases of the junction unmatched. The CDR3 extends over 12 amino acids. As DNA, the CDR3 is TGTGCCAGCTCCTCAGGGGGTTCCGAGCAGTACTTC. Amino acids: CASSSGGSEQYF.

This rearrangement joins TRBV7-9 to TRBJ1-1; tentative D call: TRBD1 (6 bases). The CDR3 covers 14 residues. From germline, CDR1 is SEHNR and CDR2 FQNEAQ (reference sequence). V lost 0 bases, J lost 2 bases, and 7 bases lay in between. CDR3 sequence: CASSLADSNTEAFF. As DNA, the CDR3 is TGTGCCAGCAGCTTAGCGGACAGTAACACTGAAGCTTTCTTT.

The chain employs TRBV29-1 and TRBJ1-2; D gene unclear. Germline V gives CDR1 SQVTM, CDR2 ANQGSEA. The CDR3 contains 12 residues. V was pared by 6 bases and J by 2 bases, with 10 bases between. The CDR3 coding sequence is TGCAGCGTCACCGAGTCAAACTATGGCTACACCTTC. Translating gives CSVTESNYGYTF. The full variable domain, its missing parts supplied by reference TRBV29-1 and TRBJ1-2, is SAVISQKPSRDICQRGTSLTIQCQVDSQVTMMFWYRQQPGQSLTLIATANQGSEATYESGFVIDKFPISRPNLTFSTLTVSNMSPEDSSIYLCSVTESNYGYTFGSGTRLTVV.

The rearrangement joins TRBV5-1 to TRBJ2-3, with D hard to call. V shed 5 bases and J shed 3 bases, with 10 bases lying between them. This CDR3 has 13 amino acids. Germline V gives CDR1 SGHRS, CDR2 YFSETQ. CDR3 nucleotide sequence: TGCGCCAGCAGAGAGGTCTCGACAGATACGCAGTATTTT. Translating gives CASREVSTDTQYF.

There are a few counts of this clone. V is TRBV7-2 and J is TRBJ2-5; unclear D gene. Germline V lookup: CDR1 SGHTA, CDR2 FQGNSA. V dropped 5 bases and J dropped 4 bases, with 8 bases sitting between them. The length of the CDR3 is 12 residues. The CDR3: CASSGFLETQYF. The DNA for the CDR3 is TGTGCCAGCAGCGGCTTCTTAGAGACCCAGTACTTC.

This clone was counted a few times. CDR3 DNA: TGCGCCAGCAGACCCTTTTCCGGGACAGATACGCAGTATTTT. This gives the protein CASRPFSGTDTQYF. The J gene is TRBJ2-3, the V gene TRBV5-1; D unresolved. V lost 5 bases to trimming and J lost 3 bases, with 13 bases between them. Germline V gene lookup returns CDR1 SGHRS and CDR2 YFSETQ. The CDR3 contains 14 residues.

V is TRBV25-1 and J is TRBJ2-7; D remains unclear. Germline CDR1 MGHDK, CDR2 SYGVNS. V lost 9 bases and J lost 6, with 12 bases in between. The CDR3 covers 11 residues. The CDR3 reads CASKRFSEQYF. DNA of the CDR3: TGTGCCAGTAAGCGCTTCAGCGAGCAGTACTTC.

V is TRBV5-1 and J is TRBJ2-7; possibly TRBD1 for D (5 bases). Deletions cut 8 bases from V and 0 bases from J, with 9 bases between. Germline values: CDR1 SGHRS, CDR2 YFSETQ. CDR3 size: 12 residues. CDR3 nucleotides: TGCGCCAGTCGACAGAGCTCCTACGAGCAGTACTTC. It yields the protein CASRQSSYEQYF.